These 8 T cell receptor beta chains were all obtained from the same sample, sequenced in a study of shared clonotypes between healthy human individuals. Produced via immunoSEQ multiplex PCR; TCRdb's table is partial and in-frame only. The table lists over 850,000 clones, approximately 80% of them singletons. Sequences were obtained from memory CD4+ T cells from PBMCs. Stated subset: CD45RA-negative fraction. These receptors all stem from a man aged 18-30 years in good health. Some clones in this sample may be carry-over from other donors' samples.

The rearrangement uses TRBV6-5 and TRBJ1-5; TRBD1 aligns across 9 bases. The CDR3 is 14 residues long. In germline, CDR1 is MNHEY, CDR2 SVGAGI. The V gene end was trimmed by 6 bases and the J gene end by 7 bases; junction bases not matched to a gene: 7. CDR3 region: CASRGQGLGQPQHF. DNA for the CDR3: TGTGCCAGCAGAGGACAGGGGCTAGGCCAGCCCCAGCATTTT.

The chain recombines TRBV27 with TRBJ1-5, with D uncertain. This CDR3 has 15 amino acids. Germline CDR1 is MNHEY and CDR2 is SMNVEV (reference sequence). Trimming removed 5 bases from V and 4 bases from J, with 15 bases in between. CDR3 nucleotides: TGTGCCAGCAGTCCACCTGAGAGTTGGAATCAGCCCCAGCATTTT. This sequence encodes CASSPPESWNQPQHF.

This sequence joins TRBV14 and TRBJ2-7; TRBD1 matches at 9 bases. The CDR3 contains 13 residues. With V trimmed by 6 bases and J by 6 bases, 6 bases remained unmatched. Germline V gene sequence: CDR1 SGHDN, CDR2 FVKESK. The chain's CDR3 is CASSPTGGLEQYF. The CDR3, as DNA: TGTGCCAGCAGTCCTACAGGGGGCCTCGAGCAGTACTTC.

V is TRBV7-8 and J is TRBJ2-1; D is undetermined. V lost 0 bases and J 10 bases, leaving 10 bases between the germline ends. Germline assignment: CDR1 SGHVS and CDR2 FQNEAQ. This CDR3 comprises 13 residues. The CDR3 loop is CASSLAPGWEQFF. In nucleotides, the CDR3 is TGTGCCAGCAGCTTAGCCCCGGGCTGGGAGCAGTTCTTC.

This chain joins TRBV7-2 and TRBJ2-7; D call uncertain. The CDR3 is made up of 13 amino acids. V lost 1 base and J lost 8, with 12 bases in between. From germline, CDR1 is SGHTA and CDR2 FQGNSA. CDR3 protein: CASSLDVLMKQYF. The DNA for the CDR3 is TGTGCCAGCAGCTTAGACGTATTAATGAAGCAGTACTTC.

V gene TRBV4-1 combines with J gene TRBJ2-7, with D possibly matching TRBD1 (6 bases). The CDR3 extends over 13 amino acids. Germline V gene lookup returns CDR1 MGHRA and CDR2 YSYEKL. Trimming took off 4 bases at V and 5 bases at J, with 12 bases between the two ends. Here the CDR3 reads CASSRDIGNEQYF. Written as DNA, the CDR3 is TGCGCCAGCAGCCGGGACATCGGGAACGAGCAGTACTTC.

This sequence joins TRBV27 and TRBJ2-3, with a weak D call TRBD2 (5 bases). Trimming stripped 3 bases from V and 5 bases from J, with 12 bases between. The germline CDR1 and CDR2 sequences are MNHEY and SMNVEV (reference sequence). The CDR3 runs 14 residues. The CDR3 DNA reads TGTGCCAGCAGTTTTAACCCCGAGGGAGATACGCAGTATTTT. Encoded protein: CASSFNPEGDTQYF.

V and J are TRBV27 and TRBJ1-3, with D uncertain. Germline V gives CDR1 MNHEY, CDR2 SMNVEV (reference sequence). V was clipped by 6 bases and J by 0 bases, with 9 bases between them. The length of the CDR3 is 14 residues. CDR3 protein: CASSSYGSGNTIYF. The CDR3 DNA reads TGTGCCAGCAGCTCCTATGGCTCTGGAAACACCATATATTTT.